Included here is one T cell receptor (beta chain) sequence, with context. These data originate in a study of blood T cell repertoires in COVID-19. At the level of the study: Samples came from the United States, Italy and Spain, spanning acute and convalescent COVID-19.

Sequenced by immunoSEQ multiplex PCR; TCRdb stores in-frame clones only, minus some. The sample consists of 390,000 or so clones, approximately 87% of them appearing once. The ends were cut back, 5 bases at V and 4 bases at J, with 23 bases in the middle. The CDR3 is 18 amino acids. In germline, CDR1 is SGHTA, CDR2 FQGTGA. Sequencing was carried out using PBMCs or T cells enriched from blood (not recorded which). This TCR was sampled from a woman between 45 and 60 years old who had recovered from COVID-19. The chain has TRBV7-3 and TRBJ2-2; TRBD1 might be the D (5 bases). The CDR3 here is CASSPPPDGAGRTGELFF. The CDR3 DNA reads TGTGCCAGCAGCCCCCCCCCGGATGGAGCAGGGCGCACCGGGGAGCTGTTTTTT.